One sample yielded the 14 T cell receptor beta chains listed below, sequenced in a study of cytomegalovirus exposure and HLA in healthy donors. PCR employed 60 Vbeta and 13 Jbeta primers. Data came from immunoSEQ multiplex PCR; TCRdb stores just in-frame clones and leaves some out. Counted here are more than 90,000 clones, roughly 68% occurring once; the ten biggest clones make up 0.87%. The sequenced sample was PBMCs. The receptors come from a woman aged 25 to 39 in good health and CMV-seronegative.

This clone has just a few counts. The chain has TRBV7-6 and TRBJ2-7; D is possibly TRBD2 (5 bases). The CDR3 is made up of 15 amino acids. V was pared by 1 base and J by 3 bases, with 13 bases between. Germline V gene lookup returns CDR1 SGHVS and CDR2 FNYEAQ. CDR3 sequence: CASSLERGINYEQYF. The CDR3 DNA follows: TGTGCCAGCAGCTTAGAGCGAGGGATTAACTACGAGCAGTACTTC.

The V and J genes are TRBV2 and TRBJ1-1; possibly TRBD1 for D (6 bases). The V and J ends lost 5 bases and 0 bases respectively, with 13 bases between them. This CDR3 is 15 amino acids long. Germline CDR1 reads SNHLY; CDR2 reads FYNNEI. The CDR3 loop reads CASSLQGFLNTEAFF. In DNA form, the CDR3 reads TGTGCCAGCAGTTTACAGGGCTTCCTGAACACTGAAGCTTTCTTT.

This clone was observed once. The chain uses TRBV19 and TRBJ1-1; D may be TRBD1 (6 bases). V lost 1 base, J lost 4 bases, and 19 bases lay in between. The CDR3 is 17 amino acids. Germline V gives CDR1 LNHDA, CDR2 SQIVND (reference sequence). CDR3 DNA sequence: TGTGCCAGTAGTATAGCGAGCCCAGGGGACGGGATCACTGAAGCTTTCTTT. This gives the protein CASSIASPGDGITEAFF.

A word on this clone: The identical CDR3 is also encoded by other nucleotide sequences in the sample. The gene calls are TRBV7-9 and TRBJ2-5, with 9 nucleotides matching TRBD1. The germline V gene has CDR1 SEHNR and CDR2 FQNEAQ (reference sequence). V shed 5 bases, J shed 5 bases, and the junction held 3 bases outside the gene matches. The CDR3 sequence is 13 residues long. CDR3 nucleotide sequence: TGTGCCAGCAGCCGTGGACAGGGGGAGACCCAGTACTTC. It specifies CASSRGQGETQYF.

This clone turned up a few times. This rearrangement joins TRBV11-2 to TRBJ1-2; 7 bases align to TRBD1. This CDR3 region has 17 residues. Germline CDR1 reads SGHAT; CDR2 reads FQNNGV. V trimming: 0 bases; J trimming: 3 bases; junction bases outside the gene matches: 10. The CDR3, as DNA: TGTGCCAGCAGCTTAGATGATTGGGGGGACAGCTACTATGGCTACACCTTC. Translating gives CASSLDDWGDSYYGYTF.

The J gene is TRBJ1-1, the V gene TRBV16; no definite D call. Trimming cost V 0 bases and J 5 bases, with 13 bases left between them. Germline V gene data show CDR1 as KGHSY and CDR2 as FQNENV. CDR3 length: 15 amino acids. CDR3 coding DNA: TGTGCCAGCAGCCAATCGGCCAGCGAGGGAACTGAAGCTTTCTTT. Translating it yields CASSQSASEGTEAFF.

CDR3 amino acids: CARSLVSSGEQGGTDTQYF. For the CDR3, the DNA is TGTGCCAGAAGCTTGGTTTCTAGCGGGGAACAAGGGGGAACAGATACGCAGTATTTT. The chain joins TRBV5-3 to TRBJ2-3; 9 bases are a match to TRBD2. TRBV5-3 is identified as an open reading frame with a role that is uncertain. The V segment lost 0 bases and the J segment 3 bases; nucleotides outside the gene matches: 14. The CDR3 covers 19 residues.

The gene calls are TRBV6-5 and TRBJ1-1, with 7 positions matching TRBD1. V was clipped by 4 bases and J by 10 bases; unmatched bases: 3. Germline V gives CDR1 MNHEY, CDR2 SVGAGI. There are 11 residues in the CDR3. CDR3 loop: CASSSGQRAFF. The CDR3 nucleotides read TGTGCCAGCAGTTCGGGACAGAGAGCTTTCTTT.

The genes are TRBV2 and TRBJ1-1, with TRBD1 as a possible D gene (5 bases). Trimming shortened V by 1 base and J by 3 bases, and 12 bases separated the two germline ends. CDR3 length: 15 amino acids. Germline CDR1 reads SNHLY; CDR2 reads FYNNEI. The CDR3 coding sequence is TGTGCCAGCAGTGAAGGGACCCTAGGGGACACTGAAGCTTTCTTT. Translation gives CASSEGTLGDTEAFF. Full variable domain (outside the CDR3, taken from reference TRBV2 and TRBJ1-1): EPEVTQTPSHQVTQMGQEVILRCVPISNHLYFYWYRQILGQKVEFLVSFYNNEISEKSEIFDDQFSVERPDGSNFTLKIRSTKLEDSAMYFCASSEGTLGDTEAFFGQGTRLTVV.

This chain uses TRBV5-1 with TRBJ1-4; the match to TRBD1 covers 8 bases. V was pared by 2 bases and J by 4 bases, with 1 base of the junction left unmatched. Germline V lookup: CDR1 SGHRS, CDR2 YFSETQ. The CDR3 extends over 14 amino acids. The CDR3 loop is CASSLQGGNEKLFF. Here the CDR3 DNA reads TGCGCCAGCAGCTTACAGGGGGGTAATGAAAAACTGTTTTTT.

This clone was detected only a few times. V is TRBV5-1 and J is TRBJ2-5, with 8 bases that match TRBD1. Germline CDR1 reads SGHRS; CDR2 reads YFSETQ. Trimming at V came to 4 bases and at J to 7 bases, leaving 9 bases not matched to a gene. The CDR3 contains 14 residues. CDR3: CASSGDRFDGTQYF. Written as DNA, the CDR3 is TGCGCCAGCAGCGGGGACAGGTTCGATGGGACCCAGTACTTC. Combining the CDR3 with reference TRBV5-1 and TRBJ2-5 gives the whole variable domain KAGVTQTPRYLIKTRGQQVTLSCSPISGHRSVSWYQQTPGQGLQFLFEYFSETQRNKGNFPGRFSGRQFSNSRSEMNVSTLELGDSALYLCASSGDRFDGTQYFGPGTRLLVL.

This clone was seen repeatedly, ten times or more. The genes are TRBV6-6 and TRBJ2-7; D may be TRBD1 (5 bases). Germline-derived CDR1 and CDR2 are MNHNY and SVGAGI (reference sequence). V was trimmed by 6 bases and J by 3 bases, leaving 9 bases between them. The CDR3 extends over 12 amino acids. CDR3 in amino acids: CASSNQGYEQYF. The DNA of the CDR3 is TGTGCCAGCAGCAACCAGGGCTACGAGCAGTACTTC.

The chain uses TRBV7-8 and TRBJ2-7, with D possibly TRBD2 on 6 matching bases. The length of the CDR3 is 14 residues. Germline V gene lookup returns CDR1 SGHVS and CDR2 FQNEAQ. V lost 1 base to trimming and J lost 3 bases, with 10 bases between them. The CDR3 DNA reads as TGTGCCAGCAGCTTAGTTCTGGGGGGCTACGAGCAGTACTTC. Protein: CASSLVLGGYEQYF.

The V and J genes are TRBV20-1 and TRBJ1-1, with unresolved D. V gave up 7 bases and J gave up 5 bases, with 8 bases separating them. This CDR3 contains 10 residues. The germline CDR1 and CDR2 sequences are DFQATT and SNEGSKA (reference sequence). CDR3 coding DNA: TGCAGTGTATTGAGGACTGAAGCTTTCTTT. Protein product: CSVLRTEAFF.